These T cell receptor beta chains were read from a single sample in a study of blood T cell repertoires in COVID-19. Sequenced by immunoSEQ multiplex PCR; TCRdb stores in-frame clones only, minus some. The sample comprises under 250,000 clones, roughly 80% of which are singletons, and less than 3.5% rests with the top ten. The source material was peripheral blood. All receptors come from a woman younger than 30 with acute or convalescent COVID-19. CDR3s include the opening cysteine and the closing phenylalanine or tryptophan. The order of the fields is J gene, clone size, V gene, D gene, CDR3 protein, CDR3 DNA. D genes are given only for firm matches. Size values are once, few and many counts, or a class for expanded clones, and some rows have none.

J gene: TRBJ2-7
clone size: -
V gene: TRBV29-1
D gene: TRBD2
CDR3 protein: CSVEEDGGSGGDYEQYF
CDR3 DNA: TGCAGCGTTGAAGAGGACGGTGGTAGCGGGGGGGACTACGAGCAGTACTTC

J gene: TRBJ2-2
clone size: -
V gene: TRBV18
D gene: -
CDR3 protein: CASSPPGGLNTGELFF
CDR3 DNA: TGTGCCAGCTCACCACCTGGGGGCCTGAACACCGGGGAGCTGTTTTTT

J gene: TRBJ2-7
clone size: -
V gene: TRBV7-2
D gene: TRBD2
CDR3 protein: CASSSIAGGSYEQYF
CDR3 DNA: TGTGCCAGCAGCTCTATAGCGGGCGGCTCCTACGAGCAGTACTTC

J gene: TRBJ2-3
clone size: -
V gene: TRBV4-1
D gene: TRBD2
CDR3 protein: CASSLSGSPTDTQYF
CDR3 DNA: TGCGCCAGCAGCCTTAGCGGGAGCCCCACAGATACGCAGTATTTT

J gene: TRBJ2-1
clone size: -
V gene: TRBV11-2
D gene: -
CDR3 protein: CASSASQGSYNEQFF
CDR3 DNA: TGTGCCAGCAGCGCCTCACAGGGATCCTACAATGAGCAGTTCTTC

J gene: TRBJ1-2
clone size: -
V gene: TRBV28
D gene: -
CDR3 protein: CASSFSGVDYGYTF
CDR3 DNA: TGTGCCAGCAGTTTCTCAGGGGTTGACTATGGCTACACCTTC

J gene: TRBJ2-1
clone size: -
V gene: TRBV3-1/TRBV3-2
D gene: TRBD1
CDR3 protein: CASSEVMGRQGLNNEQFF
CDR3 DNA: TGTGCCAGCAGCGAAGTAATGGGTCGACAGGGATTGAACAATGAGCAGTTCTTC

J gene: TRBJ2-7
clone size: -
V gene: TRBV27
D gene: TRBD2
CDR3 protein: CASSLSVPSGTWTYEQYF
CDR3 DNA: TGTGCCAGCAGTTTATCGGTCCCTAGCGGGACTTGGACCTACGAGCAGTACTTC

J gene: TRBJ2-7
clone size: -
V gene: TRBV18
D gene: -
CDR3 protein: CASSPTGQTYEQYF
CDR3 DNA: TGTGCCAGCTCACCAACAGGGCAGACCTACGAGCAGTACTTC

J gene: TRBJ2-5
clone size: -
V gene: TRBV5-1
D gene: -
CDR3 protein: CASSSGAQETQYF
CDR3 DNA: TGCGCCAGCAGTTCCGGTGCTCAAGAGACCCAGTACTTC

J gene: TRBJ2-5
clone size: -
V gene: TRBV28
D gene: TRBD1
CDR3 protein: CATVSRGQGARETQYF
CDR3 DNA: TGTGCCACCGTATCGAGGGGACAGGGGGCCCGGGAGACCCAGTACTTC

J gene: TRBJ1-5
clone size: few
V gene: TRBV19
D gene: -
CDR3 protein: CASTYSISNQPQHF
CDR3 DNA: TGTGCCAGTACTTACAGTATTAGCAATCAGCCCCAGCATTTT

J gene: TRBJ1-5
clone size: -
V gene: TRBV3-1/TRBV3-2
D gene: TRBD1
CDR3 protein: CASSQDPGTGGYSNQPQHF
CDR3 DNA: TGTGCCAGCAGCCAAGACCCCGGGACAGGGGGATATAGCAATCAGCCCCAGCATTTT

J gene: TRBJ1-2
clone size: -
V gene: TRBV6-1
D gene: TRBD1
CDR3 protein: CASSEVGQGSDGYTF
CDR3 DNA: TGTGCCAGCAGTGAAGTTGGACAGGGATCGGATGGCTACACCTTC

J gene: TRBJ2-7
clone size: -
V gene: TRBV9
D gene: TRBD1
CDR3 protein: CASSVAWDRGYEQYF
CDR3 DNA: TGTGCCAGCAGCGTAGCTTGGGACAGAGGCTACGAGCAGTACTTC

J gene: TRBJ1-2
clone size: -
V gene: TRBV10-2
D gene: TRBD1
CDR3 protein: CASSNGQGTYGYTF
CDR3 DNA: TGCGCCAGCAGTAACGGACAGGGAACGTATGGCTACACCTTC

J gene: TRBJ2-1
clone size: -
V gene: TRBV7-3
D gene: TRBD2
CDR3 protein: CASSKGASGRASEQFF
CDR3 DNA: TGTGCCAGCAGCAAAGGGGCTAGCGGGAGGGCCAGTGAGCAGTTCTTC

J gene: TRBJ2-1
clone size: -
V gene: TRBV18
D gene: TRBD1
CDR3 protein: CAAGQGPMGYNEQFF
CDR3 DNA: TGTGCCGCTGGACAGGGCCCAATGGGATACAATGAGCAGTTCTTC

J gene: TRBJ2-1
clone size: -
V gene: TRBV2
D gene: TRBD2
CDR3 protein: CASISQGLADNEQFF
CDR3 DNA: TGTGCCAGCATTTCACAGGGACTAGCGGACAATGAGCAGTTCTTC

J gene: TRBJ2-7
clone size: few
V gene: TRBV30
D gene: -
CDR3 protein: CAWGNYEQYF
CDR3 DNA: TGTGCCTGGGGCAACTACGAGCAGTACTTC

J gene: TRBJ1-1
clone size: -
V gene: TRBV6-5
D gene: TRBD1
CDR3 protein: CASSNPTGQVGEAFF
CDR3 DNA: TGTGCCAGCAGTAACCCGACAGGGCAAGTGGGAGAAGCTTTCTTT

J gene: TRBJ2-1
clone size: -
V gene: TRBV7-8
D gene: TRBD2
CDR3 protein: CASGRGGISYNEQFF
CDR3 DNA: TGTGCCAGTGGAAGGGGAGGGATCTCCTACAATGAGCAGTTCTTC

J gene: TRBJ1-1
clone size: -
V gene: TRBV18
D gene: TRBD1
CDR3 protein: CASSPLDRGTEAFF
CDR3 DNA: TGTGCCAGCTCACCCTTAGACAGGGGCACTGAAGCTTTCTTT

J gene: TRBJ1-1
clone size: -
V gene: TRBV6-1
D gene: -
CDR3 protein: CASSENLGGSGTEAFF
CDR3 DNA: TGTGCCAGCAGTGAAAATCTCGGGGGTTCGGGTACTGAAGCTTTCTTT

J gene: TRBJ1-2
clone size: -
V gene: TRBV27
D gene: -
CDR3 protein: CASGPYRAEFYGYTF
CDR3 DNA: TGTGCCAGCGGGCCTTACAGGGCAGAATTCTATGGCTACACCTTC

J gene: TRBJ2-7
clone size: once
V gene: TRBV4-2
D gene: -
CDR3 protein: CASSQLRGINEQYF
CDR3 DNA: TGTGCCAGCAGCCAACTAAGGGGAATCAACGAGCAGTACTTC

J gene: TRBJ1-6
clone size: -
V gene: TRBV28
D gene: TRBD1
CDR3 protein: CASSPSPGQSSPLHF
CDR3 DNA: TGTGCCAGCAGTCCGTCACCGGGACAGTCATCACCCCTCCACTTT

J gene: TRBJ1-4
clone size: -
V gene: TRBV19
D gene: -
CDR3 protein: CASSRHTNEKLFF
CDR3 DNA: TGTGCCAGTAGCAGACATACTAATGAAAAACTGTTTTTT

J gene: TRBJ1-1
clone size: -
V gene: TRBV28
D gene: -
CDR3 protein: CASSLGGRVGDTEAFF
CDR3 DNA: TGTGCCAGCAGTTTAGGGGGGAGGGTAGGGGACACTGAAGCTTTCTTT

J gene: TRBJ1-5
clone size: -
V gene: TRBV6-5
D gene: -
CDR3 protein: CASSPQGWDQPQHF
CDR3 DNA: TGTGCCAGCAGTCCACAGGGATGGGATCAGCCCCAGCATTTT

J gene: TRBJ2-3
clone size: few
V gene: TRBV7-2
D gene: TRBD1
CDR3 protein: CASSDRGLFSTDTQYF
CDR3 DNA: TGTGCCAGCAGCGACAGGGGGCTATTTAGCACAGATACGCAGTATTTT

J gene: TRBJ2-5
clone size: -
V gene: TRBV5-1
D gene: TRBD1
CDR3 protein: CASSWTGTGGIGETQYF
CDR3 DNA: TGCGCCAGCAGCTGGACCGGGACAGGGGGCATAGGAGAGACCCAGTACTTC

J gene: TRBJ1-2
clone size: -
V gene: TRBV6-2/TRBV6-3
D gene: -
CDR3 protein: CASSYGGGGPTRYGYTF
CDR3 DNA: TGTGCCAGCAGTTACGGAGGCGGGGGTCCCACCCGCTATGGCTACACCTTC

J gene: TRBJ2-4
clone size: -
V gene: TRBV4-3
D gene: TRBD2
CDR3 protein: CASSQALAGEAKNIQYF
CDR3 DNA: TGCGCCAGCAGCCAAGCCTTAGCGGGAGAAGCCAAAAACATTCAGTACTTC